These T cell receptor beta chains were read from a single sample in a study of shared clonotypes between healthy human individuals. Method: immunoSEQ multiplex PCR; TCRdb's copy keeps in-frame clones and lacks some. Of over 700,000 clones in the sample, 72% were seen once. Input material: memory CD4+ T cells sorted from blood. All receptors derive from a woman aged 25 to 39 in good health. Both conserved end residues are part of each CDR3. The order of the fields is clone size, V gene, D gene, J gene, CDR3 DNA, CDR3 protein. A D gene is named only where the DNA matches it firmly. Rows give clone size only sometimes, using once, few, many, or a class for an expanded clone.

>NA|TRBV5-4|TRBD2|TRBJ2-3
TGTGCCAGCAGCTTGGTACTAGCGGGAGGGCCCGGGACAGATACGCAGTATTTT
CASSLVLAGGPGTDTQYF
>NA|TRBV28|NA|TRBJ1-5
TGTGCCAGCAGTTTGGACCGGAATCAGCCCCAGCATTTT
CASSLDRNQPQHF
>NA|TRBV21-1|NA|TRBJ2-7
TGTGCCAGCAGCAGACCGGGACAGGGGGCTTACGAGCAGTACTTC
CASSRPGQGAYEQYF
>NA|TRBV5-1|NA|TRBJ2-7
TGCGCCAGCAGCTTGCTGCGGGGTCCCTACGAGCAGTACTTC
CASSLLRGPYEQYF
>few|TRBV28|TRBD1|TRBJ2-5
TGTGCCAGCAGCCCTGGGACAGGGGCGGTCGAAGAGACCCAGTACTTC
CASSPGTGAVEETQYF
>many|TRBV19|TRBD1|TRBJ2-4
TGTGCCAGTAGTCGACAGGGGGCCCTAGCCAAAAACATTCAGTACTTC
CASSRQGALAKNIQYF
>NA|TRBV28|TRBD1|TRBJ1-3
TGTGCCAGCAGTCCCAGGGGGGCCGGAAACACCATATATTTT
CASSPRGAGNTIYF
>NA|TRBV18|NA|TRBJ2-1
TGTGCCAGCTCACCGGCCTCGGGGCTTCTAAATGAGCAGTTCTTC
CASSPASGLLNEQFF
>NA|TRBV18|TRBD1|TRBJ2-7
TGTGCCAGCTCACCGGCCGGGACAGGGGATTACGAGCAGTACTTC
CASSPAGTGDYEQYF
>few|TRBV18|NA|TRBJ2-1
TGTGCCAGCTCACCGATACCCAATGAGCAGTTCTTC
CASSPIPNEQFF
>NA|TRBV28|NA|TRBJ2-1
TGTGCCAGCAGTTTGGCGGGGAGAGTCAATGAGCAGTTCTTC
CASSLAGRVNEQFF
>NA|TRBV4-1|TRBD1|TRBJ1-4
TGCGCCAGCAGCAATCCGACAGGGAGGGGTGAAAAACTGTTTTTT
CASSNPTGRGEKLFF
>few|TRBV15|TRBD2|TRBJ2-5
TGTGCCACCAGCAGAGGGAAGGGGACTAGCGGGAGAGAGACCCAGTACTTC
CATSRGKGTSGRETQYF
>few|TRBV5-4|TRBD2|TRBJ2-1
TGTGCCAGCAGCTTGACCGCGGGAGGGCTAGGGAATGAGCAGTTCTTC
CASSLTAGGLGNEQFF
>NA|TRBV19|NA|TRBJ1-2
TGTGCCAGTAGTACCCTCGACCTCTATGGCTACACCTTC
CASSTLDLYGYTF
>NA|TRBV28|NA|TRBJ1-5
TGTGCCAGCAGTTTATCTACAGGGCGGTTTATTAGCAATCAGCCCCAGCATTTT
CASSLSTGRFISNQPQHF
>NA|TRBV28|NA|TRBJ1-4
TGTGCCAGCAGTTTAAGATCGTTCAGGATCTCGTATCATGAAAAACTGTTTTTT
CASSLRSFRISYHEKLFF
>NA|TRBV28|NA|TRBJ2-5
TGTGCCAGCAGTTTTCGTCCTCAAGAGACCCAGTACTTC
CASSFRPQETQYF
>once|TRBV27|NA|TRBJ2-2
TGTGCCAGCAGTCTCCTGAACACCGGGGAGCTGTTTTTT
CASSLLNTGELFF
>NA|TRBV2|NA|TRBJ1-5
TGTGCCAGCAGAGAGCTTCTGACGCGTCAGCCCCAGCATTTT
CASRELLTRQPQHF
>many|TRBV14|NA|TRBJ2-7
TGTGCCAGCAGCCAAGAATTCAAAACTTACCCCCCCTACTACGAGCAGTACTTC
CASSQEFKTYPPYYEQYF
>once|TRBV11-2|TRBD1|TRBJ2-7
TGTGCCAGCAGCTTAGATAGGACAGGGATCTACGAGCAGTACTTC
CASSLDRTGIYEQYF
>NA|TRBV6-5|NA|TRBJ1-1
TGTGCCAGCAGTTACTCCCAGAACACTGAAGCTTTCTTT
CASSYSQNTEAFF
>NA|TRBV6-1|NA|TRBJ2-1
TGTGCCAGCAGTGAACGGCAGGGGATTAACTACAATGAGCAGTTCTTC
CASSERQGINYNEQFF
>NA|TRBV6-5|NA|TRBJ2-3
TGTGCCAGCAGTGGTCGACAGAACACAGATACGCAGTATTTT
CASSGRQNTDTQYF
>NA|TRBV19|NA|TRBJ1-5
TGTGCCAGTAGAAGTTTCGGCCAGAGCAATCAGCCCCAGCATTTT
CASRSFGQSNQPQHF
>NA|TRBV18|NA|TRBJ2-1
TGTGCCAGCTCACCGGACGGCTTCAGTAACAATGAGCAGTTCTTC
CASSPDGFSNNEQFF
>NA|TRBV7-6|NA|TRBJ2-3
TGTGCCACCCAGGCTAGCACAGATACGCAGTATTTT
CATQASTDTQYF
>NA|TRBV7-2|TRBD2|TRBJ2-3
TGTGCCAGCAGCCATCCTAGCGGGAGGGCTAGCACAGATACGCAGTATTTT
CASSHPSGRASTDTQYF
>NA|TRBV19|TRBD1|TRBJ1-5
TGTGCCACCAACAGGGGTCCCATCAATCAGCCCCAGCATTTT
CATNRGPINQPQHF
>NA|TRBV11-3|NA|TRBJ1-5
TGTGCCAGCAGCTCAAGAACAGGGATCGGTCAGCCCCAGCATTTT
CASSSRTGIGQPQHF
>NA|TRBV2|NA|TRBJ1-1
TGTGCCAGCAGTGAGAGGAGGGAAGCTTTCTTT
CASSERREAFF
>NA|TRBV4-1|TRBD1|TRBJ2-3
TGCGCCAGCAGCCGACAGGGGGGTACAGATACGCAGTATTTT
CASSRQGGTDTQYF
>once|TRBV5-4|TRBD1|TRBJ1-4
TGTGCCAGCAGCCCGGGGGTAGGGACAGCAACTAATGAAAAACTGTTTTTT
CASSPGVGTATNEKLFF
>NA|TRBV5-1|NA|TRBJ1-1
TGCGCCAGCAGCACACAGGGTCTCCCCACTGAAGCTTTCTTT
CASSTQGLPTEAFF
>NA|TRBV28|NA|TRBJ2-7
TGTGCCAGCAGTGGCCCCCCCTTCTACGAGCAGTACTTC
CASSGPPFYEQYF
>NA|TRBV18|NA|TRBJ2-7
TGTGCCAGCTCACCGCAGAGTTACGAGCAGTACTTC
CASSPQSYEQYF
>once|TRBV28|NA|TRBJ1-1
TGTGCCAGCAGTTTATCGGGAAGGGAAGCTTTCTTT
CASSLSGREAFF
>NA|TRBV5-1|NA|TRBJ2-1
TGCGCCAGCAGCTTGAGGTCCGACTACAATGAGCAGTTCTTC
CASSLRSDYNEQFF
>NA|TRBV7-2|NA|TRBJ2-2
TGTGCCAGCAGCTTAGGGGGAGGCGGGGAGCTGTTTTTT
CASSLGGGGELFF
>NA|TRBV2|TRBD1|TRBJ1-5
TGTGCCAGCGGGCAGGGGGCCCGTGGAAATCAGCCCCAGCATTTT
CASGQGARGNQPQHF